The rows below give T cell receptor beta chains drawn from one sample of a study of response to subunit inactivated influenza vaccine. A single record per CDR3 protein comes from TCRdb applying MiXCR to the RT-PCR reads. Of roughly 790,000 distinct CDR3 sequences in the sample, about 20% were seen once. The sequenced sample was PBMCs from blood, obtained roughly 5 days after vaccination. The receptor source for this set is a man in his fifties or sixties who received an inactivated influenza vaccine. CDR3s include the opening cysteine and the closing phenylalanine or tryptophan.

cdr3_length: 12
j_call: TRBJ2-5
v_call: TRBV20-1
cdr3_aa: CSASRRSETQYF

cdr3_length: 16
j_call: TRBJ2-3
v_call: TRBV7-2
cdr3_aa: CASSFRPAGSTDTQYF

cdr3_length: 15
j_call: TRBJ2-5
v_call: TRBV29-1
cdr3_aa: CSVSIGTGGGVTQYF

cdr3_length: 15
j_call: TRBJ2-4
v_call: TRBV5-4
cdr3_aa: CASSSSGQAKDIQYF

cdr3_length: 15
j_call: TRBJ2-1
v_call: TRBV15
cdr3_aa: CATSRGDNPYNEQFF

cdr3_length: 13
j_call: TRBJ2-3
v_call: TRBV7-2
cdr3_aa: CASSLVSPDTQYF

cdr3_length: 13
j_call: TRBJ2-1
v_call: TRBV7-2
cdr3_aa: CASSLVRYNEQFF

cdr3_length: 18
j_call: TRBJ2-1
v_call: TRBV11-1
cdr3_aa: CASSSALGGTSGYNEQFF

cdr3_length: 16
j_call: TRBJ2-1
v_call: TRBV27
cdr3_aa: CASSLVAGGLYNEQFF

cdr3_length: 13
j_call: TRBJ1-1
v_call: TRBV12-3/TRBV12-4
cdr3_aa: CASLTGFGTEAFF

cdr3_length: 15
j_call: TRBJ2-7
v_call: TRBV11-2
cdr3_aa: CASSLEISGHYEQYF

cdr3_length: 13
j_call: TRBJ1-1
v_call: TRBV5-1
cdr3_aa: CASSQAWNTEAFF

cdr3_length: 13
j_call: TRBJ2-1
v_call: TRBV3-1
cdr3_aa: CASSQVRGNEQFF

cdr3_length: 16
j_call: TRBJ2-1
v_call: TRBV27
cdr3_aa: CASSLYGTSAYNEQFF

cdr3_length: 15
j_call: TRBJ2-7
v_call: TRBV28
cdr3_aa: CASSLNTGGSYEQYF

cdr3_length: 15
j_call: TRBJ1-3
v_call: TRBV6-1
cdr3_aa: CASSLQGGSGNTIYF

cdr3_length: 14
j_call: TRBJ1-5
v_call: TRBV2
cdr3_aa: CASRGTGGYQPQHF

cdr3_length: 15
j_call: TRBJ2-7
v_call: TRBV10-3
cdr3_aa: CAISEGPGGSYEQYF

cdr3_length: 15
j_call: TRBJ2-7
v_call: TRBV6-1
cdr3_aa: CATVSAGQSSYEQYF

cdr3_length: 13
j_call: TRBJ2-7
v_call: TRBV19
cdr3_aa: CASSKQKYYEQYF

cdr3_length: 14
j_call: TRBJ2-1
v_call: TRBV27
cdr3_aa: CASSKDRGGDEQFF